This TCR beta chain appears in the sequencing data of a study of cytomegalovirus exposure and HLA in healthy donors. Findings of the study overall: CMV antigen specificity of a few CMV-associated chains was confirmed in vitro.

Profiled with immunoSEQ multiplex PCR; TCRdb holds only in-frame clones, not every one. The sample records around 190,000 clones, more than 70% being singletons. For this clone: Its antigen remains unknown.

The CDR3 is made up of 15 amino acids. Trimming took off 2 bases at V and 8 bases at J, with 18 bases between the two ends. Germline loops: CDR1 KGHSH, CDR2 LQKENI. The clonotype was recovered from a woman aged 18-29 years in good health and CMV-seronegative. This rearrangement joins TRBV18 to TRBJ1-2, with a weak D call TRBD1 (6 bases). Sequenced sample: PBMCs. The DNA for the CDR3 is TGTGCCAGCTCACCAGTCCGTACAGGGTACGGCGGCTACACCTTC. This encodes CASSPVRTGYGGYTF.